This TCR beta chain came from a study of immune evolution from preneoplasia to lung adenocarcinoma. Regarding the study as a whole: Normal lung had the highest top T cell clone frequencies.

Germline loops: CDR1 SQVTM, CDR2 ANQGSEA. Trimming took 7 bases from V and 7 from J; bases not matched to a gene: 16. This CDR3 region has 15 residues. Only in-frame clones appear in the TCRdb table, and some are missing; sequencing was by immunoSEQ multiplex PCR. The sample carries about 5,700 clones, about four fifths recorded once. On this clone itself: Its antigen is not identified.

The sequence was obtained from a person between 45 and 75 years old with lung adenocarcinoma. Sequencing was performed on FFPE normal lung tissue adjacent to the tumor. The chain links TRBV29-1 to TRBJ2-1; 7 bases align to TRBD2. In nucleotides, the CDR3 is TGCAGCGCGTGGGGGGGGAGCAGTGGTAGGAATGAGCAGTTCTTC. It yields the protein CSAWGGSSGRNEQFF.